One and the same sample provided the 13 T cell receptor beta chains below, sequenced in a study of identical twins. Each CDR3 protein gets one entry after TCRdb re-called the 5' RACE reads with MiXCR. The table records around 220,000 distinct CDR3 sequences, about 14% of them present only once. Sequenced sample: memory (CD45RO+) T cells sorted from blood. Source of these receptors: a woman between 18 and 30 years old in good health.

This clonotype was seen at least ten times. The chain combines TRBV12-3 or TRBV12-4 with TRBJ2-7; D call uncertain. The germline V and J ends were trimmed by 3 bases and 5 bases, with 14 bases remaining between them. This CDR3 contains 14 residues. The CDR3 region has the DNA TGTGCCAGCAGTTTCCCCTCCTCGGGCCACGAGCAGTACTTC. Its protein product is CASSFPSSGHEQYF.

This clonotype has more than one count but fewer than ten. This chain links TRBV15 with TRBJ2-1; D gene unclear. The CDR3 consists of 13 residues. V shed 0 bases and J shed 1 base, with 1 base lying between them. In germline, CDR1 is LNHNV, CDR2 YYDKDF (reference sequence). The CDR3 region is CATSRESYNEQFF. CDR3 coding DNA: TGTGCCACCAGCAGAGAATCCTACAATGAGCAGTTCTTC.

This clonotype was observed a few times. This chain connects TRBV5-1 to TRBJ2-2, with TRBD1 matching 7 bases. V gave up 6 bases and J gave up 0 bases; unmatched junction bases: 5. This CDR3 is 15 amino acids long. Germline V gene data show CDR1 as SGHRS and CDR2 as YFSETQ. The CDR3 here is CASNAGQANTGELFF. CDR3 nucleotide sequence: TGCGCCAGCAACGCCGGACAGGCGAACACCGGGGAGCTGTTTTTT.

This clonotype was recorded a few times. The rearrangement links TRBV20-1 to TRBJ2-3; unclear D gene. Germline CDR1 reads DFQATT; CDR2 reads SNEGSKA (reference sequence). Trimming took off 0 bases at V and 0 bases at J, with 13 bases between the two ends. The CDR3 consists of 16 residues. Written as DNA, the CDR3 is TGCAGTGCTAGAGATCTCGGATCTCAGAGCACAGATACGCAGTATTTT. This sequence encodes CSARDLGSQSTDTQYF.

This clonotype was detected only a few times. The J gene is TRBJ1-5, the V gene TRBV20-1; D gene uncertain. Trimming stripped 0 bases from V and 4 bases from J, with 4 bases between. The CDR3 length is 12 residues. Germline CDR1 reads DFQATT; CDR2 reads SNEGSKA (reference sequence). CDR3 nucleotide sequence: TGCAGTGCTAGAGACAGGAATCAGCCCCAGCATTTT. It yields the protein CSARDRNQPQHF.

The chain couples TRBV5-1 to TRBJ1-2, with D uncertain. The CDR3 length is 13 residues. Germline V gene sequence: CDR1 SGHRS, CDR2 YFSETQ. V was shortened by 0 bases and J by 7 bases, with 10 bases between the two germline ends. CDR3 residues: CASSLVPERGYTF. The CDR3 region has the DNA TGCGCCAGCAGCTTGGTACCAGAGCGTGGCTACACCTTC. The variable domain in full, completed from reference TRBV5-1 and TRBJ1-2, reads KAGVTQTPRYLIKTRGQQVTLSCSPISGHRSVSWYQQTPGQGLQFLFEYFSETQRNKGNFPGRFSGRQFSNSRSEMNVSTLELGDSALYLCASSLVPERGYTFGSGTRLTVV.

This clonotype was picked up many times. The chain joins TRBV20-1 to TRBJ2-7; maybe TRBD2 (5 bases). The CDR3 spans 14 residues. V lost 1 base and J lost 3, with 13 bases in between. The germline CDR1 and CDR2 sequences are DFQATT and SNEGSKA (reference sequence). The CDR3 region has the DNA TGCAGTGCTAGAGGAGGACTCCCCCGCTACGAGCAGTACTTC. As protein: CSARGGLPRYEQYF.

V usage is TRBV7-2 and J usage is TRBJ2-7; 8 nucleotides align to TRBD2. Germline V gene data show CDR1 as SGHTA and CDR2 as FQGNSA. The CDR3 totals 15 residues. J was trimmed by 3 bases and V by 5 bases; bases with no gene match: 9. The CDR3 region has the DNA TGTGCCAGCAGCACGTTTAGCGGGATTAGCTACGAGCAGTACTTC. This sequence encodes CASSTFSGISYEQYF. Based on the CDR3 plus reference TRBV7-2 and TRBJ2-7, the full variable domain is GAGVSQSPSNKVTEKGKDVELRCDPISGHTALYWYRQSLGQGLEFLIYFQGNSAPDKSGLPSDRFSAERTGGSVSTLTIQRTQQEDSAVYLCASSTFSGISYEQYFGPGTRLTVT.

DNA for the CDR3: TGTGCCACCCGGGGAGCGGGAACCACAGATACGCAGTATTTT. It encodes CATRGAGTTDTQYF. This rearrangement joins TRBV24-1 to TRBJ2-3; 7 bases are a match to TRBD2. V dropped 9 bases and J dropped 2; count of bases not matched to a gene: 7. There are 14 residues in the CDR3. CDR1 and CDR2 from the germline V gene are KGHDR and SFDVKD.

This chain connects TRBV5-1 to TRBJ2-5; 13 bases align to TRBD2. Trimming removed 2 bases from V and 3 bases from J; junction bases left unmatched: 10. Germline CDR1 SGHRS, CDR2 YFSETQ. The CDR3 length is 18 residues. CDR3 sequence reads: CASSLAPATSGRKETQYF. CDR3 bases: TGCGCCAGCAGCTTAGCTCCCGCGACTAGCGGGAGGAAAGAGACCCAGTACTTC.

The rearrangement joins TRBV2 to TRBJ2-3; D unclear. CDR3 size: 15 residues. V lost 3 bases to trimming and J lost 2 bases, with 12 bases between them. The V gene's germline CDR1 is SNHLY and CDR2 FYNNEI. CDR3 loop: CASSETAQFTDTQYF. As DNA, the CDR3 is TGTGCCAGCAGTGAGACGGCACAGTTCACAGATACGCAGTATTTT.

CDR3 sequence (DNA): TGTGCCAGCAGTCGAACGGGGACTAGCGGGAGGAAGGAGCAGTACTTC. This translates into CASSRTGTSGRKEQYF. The chain employs TRBV6-1 and TRBJ2-7, with 15 bases identical to TRBD2. CDR3 length equals 16 residues. V was pared by 5 bases and J by 7 bases, with 9 bases of the junction left unmatched. Germline loops: CDR1 MNHNS, CDR2 SASEGT.

This clonotype was counted at least ten times. This chain uses TRBV29-1 with TRBJ2-7, with D tentatively TRBD2 (5 bases). V lost 6 bases and J lost 0, with 12 bases in between. The CDR3 contains 13 residues. The germline CDR1 and CDR2 sequences are SQVTM and ANQGSEA. CDR3 DNA: TGCAGCGTCGCGGAGGCCCTCTCCTACGAGCAGTACTTC. Translating it yields CSVAEALSYEQYF.